The sequence of this TCR beta chain was determined in a study of neurological immune-mediated disorders. Study outcomes and limitations: The highest TCR clonal expansion occurred in HTLV-1-associated myelopathy; multiple sclerosis fell below healthy controls.

CDR3 length: 16 residues. Germline assignment: CDR1 SGHDN and CDR2 FVKESK. The V and J ends lost 3 bases and 7 bases respectively, with 20 bases between them. It was by 5'RACE with 10-nucleotide random UMIs that the cDNA was made. MiXCR, applied by TCRdb to the 5' RACE reads, yields one record per CDR3 protein. The data show about 24,000 distinct CDR3 sequences, roughly 12% seen once. The unsorted libraries originated from 2 million PBMCs kept at -80 C. This clonotype has at least ten counts. Antigen: not known. The chain is built from TRBV14 and TRBJ2-3; either TRBD1 or TRBD2 may supply D (5 bases each). The sequence derives from a woman aged 40 to 50 with HTLV-1-associated myelopathy (HAM/TSP). The sample consisted of PBMCs. In DNA, the CDR3 is TGTGCCAGCAGCCAGAGTAGGGACCCAAGCCTTTATACGCAGTATTTT. As protein: CASSQSRDPSLYTQYF.